A selection of T cell receptor beta chains follows, all from one sample in a study of T cell responses to AZD1222 COVID-19 vaccine. Sequencing used immunoSEQ multiplex PCR; TCRdb keeps in-frame clones, though not all of them. Here the sample spans more than 150,000 clones, 88% being singletons. The sequencing here drew on peripheral blood, taken on day 0 of AZD1222 vaccination. The receptors were sampled from an adult in good health. The conserved cysteine and the conserved F or W are not part of the CDR3 here. Each record gives: V gene, D gene, CDR3 protein. A D gene is named only where the DNA matches it firmly.

V: TRBV12-3/TRBV12-4
D: TRBD1
CDR3: ASRTGKETQY

V: TRBV11-2
D: TRBD2
CDR3: ASSLSRLAGLSYEQY

V: TRBV10-3
D: -
CDR3: AISEWQGNTIY

V: TRBV6-1
D: -
CDR3: ASSEAPGNYGYT

V: TRBV9
D: TRBD1
CDR3: ASSTHLRQGNYGYT

V: TRBV4-3
D: TRBD1
CDR3: ASSQDRGQGNEKLF

V: TRBV14
D: -
CDR3: ASSQASAGLYGYT

V: TRBV7-9
D: TRBD2
CDR3: ASSLPPGLAGKGDTQY

V: TRBV3-1/TRBV3-2
D: TRBD2
CDR3: ASSQSVLAAQY

V: TRBV5-1
D: -
CDR3: ASSRDGPLRDEAF

V: TRBV5-5
D: -
CDR3: ASSLGQSATNEKLF

V: TRBV6-4
D: -
CDR3: ASSDTLYNEQF

V: TRBV19
D: TRBD2
CDR3: ASSTGTSVGTGELF

V: TRBV5-1
D: -
CDR3: ASSLSGVSYEQY

V: TRBV2
D: -
CDR3: ASEGEINYGYT

V: TRBV5-8
D: TRBD1
CDR3: ASSLVRTGDEAF